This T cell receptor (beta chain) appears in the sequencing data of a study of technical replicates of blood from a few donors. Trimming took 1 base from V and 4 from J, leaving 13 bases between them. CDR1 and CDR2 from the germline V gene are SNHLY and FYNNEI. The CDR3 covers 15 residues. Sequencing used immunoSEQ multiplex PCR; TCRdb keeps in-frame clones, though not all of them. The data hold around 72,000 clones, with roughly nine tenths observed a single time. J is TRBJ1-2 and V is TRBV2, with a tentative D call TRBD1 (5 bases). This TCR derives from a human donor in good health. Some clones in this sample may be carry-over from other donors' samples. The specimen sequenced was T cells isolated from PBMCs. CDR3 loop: CASSEGGHGVYGYTF. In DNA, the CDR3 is TGTGCCAGCAGTGAAGGAGGACACGGAGTCTATGGCTACACCTTC.